This entry lists 16 T cell receptor beta chains sequenced from one sample in a study of OX40 agonist ivuxolimab in advanced cancers. Clones were read by immunoSEQ multiplex PCR, and TCRdb kept only the in-frame ones, dropping some. The sample lists tens of thousands of clones, roughly 84% seen once, with 2.5% to 3% in the top ten. Sequenced here: CD4+ or CD8+ T cells sorted from blood, sampled in a trial of the OX40 agonist ivuxolimab. These receptors all come from an adult with an advanced solid tumor such as melanoma, head and neck, liver or kidney cancer.

The chain joins TRBV7-9 to TRBJ2-3; tentatively, D is TRBD2 (7 bases). There are 15 residues in the CDR3. Germline lookup yields CDR1 SEHNR and CDR2 FQNEAQ (reference sequence). V was pared by 5 bases and J by 5 bases, with 17 bases between. The CDR3 spells CASSPRGGGLDTQYF. CDR3 DNA: TGTGCCAGCAGCCCCAGAGGCGGGGGCTTAGATACGCAGTATTTT.

The chain couples TRBV5-4 to TRBJ2-5; D gene uncertain. The CDR3 totals 14 residues. Between the trimmed V and J ends, which lost 4 bases and 4 bases, there was a span of 14 bases. Germline-derived CDR1 and CDR2 are SGHNT and YYREEE (reference sequence). The CDR3 sequence is CASSPNARSETQYF. The DNA of the CDR3 is TGTGCCAGCAGCCCCAATGCCAGGTCAGAGACCCAGTACTTC.

V gene TRBV7-2 combines with J gene TRBJ2-7; 9 bases fit TRBD1. CDR3 length equals 16 residues. Losses at the gene ends were 5 bases for V and 4 bases for J; bases not matched to a gene: 12. Germline V gene sequence: CDR1 SGHTA, CDR2 FQGNSA. The CDR3 DNA reads TGTGCCAGCAGCCTTGGAATGGCGGGACAGGGTTACGAGCAGTACTTC. Translated: CASSLGMAGQGYEQYF.

This chain's CDR3 is CASSPTPGQGGELFF. CDR3 coding DNA: TGTGCCAGCAGCCCGACCCCGGGGCAGGGCGGGGAGCTGTTTTTT. V gene TRBV14 combines with J gene TRBJ2-2, with D perhaps matching TRBD1 or TRBD2 (5 bases each). This CDR3 has 15 residues. V lost 4 bases and J 7 bases, leaving 16 bases between the germline ends. In germline, CDR1 is SGHDN, CDR2 FVKESK.

The chain employs TRBV6-1 and TRBJ2-7; TRBD1 aligns across 7 bases. Per germline, CDR1 MNHNS and CDR2 SASEGT. This CDR3 has 12 residues. V shed 7 bases and J 5 bases; nucleotides not matched to a gene: 5. The CDR3 nucleotides are TGTGCCAGCACTTTCACAGGGGACGAGCAGTACGTC. Its protein product is CASTFTGDEQYV.

The genes are TRBV19 and TRBJ1-6; TRBD1 is a possible D gene (6 bases). The CDR3 extends over 17 amino acids. The ends were cut back, 3 bases at V and 0 bases at J, with 12 bases in the middle. Germline V lookup: CDR1 LNHDA, CDR2 SQIVND (reference sequence). The CDR3 region has the DNA TGTGCCAGTAGTATGACAGGCGTGAGCTCCTATAATTCACCCCTCCACTTT. Its protein product is CASSMTGVSSYNSPLHF. Based on the CDR3 plus reference TRBV19 and TRBJ1-6, the full variable domain is DGGITQSPKYLFRKEGQNVTLSCEQNLNHDAMYWYRQDPGQGLRLIYYSQIVNDFQKGDIAEGYSVSREKKESFPLTVTSAQKNPTAFYLCASSMTGVSSYNSPLHFGNGTRLTVT.

The rearrangement joins TRBV28 to TRBJ2-2; D tentatively reads TRBD1 or TRBD2 (5 bases each). This CDR3 has 13 amino acids. Germline CDR1 reads MDHEN; CDR2 reads SYDVKM. The V end was cut by 7 bases, the J end by 6 bases, with 12 bases between. The DNA for the CDR3 is TGTGCCAGCAACTCCCGGGACCCCGGGGAGCTGTTTTTT. Translation gives CASNSRDPGELFF.

This clone was counted only a few times. The genes are TRBV2 and TRBJ2-2, with unresolved D. V was pared by 1 base and J by 1 base, with 4 bases between. Germline V CDR1 and CDR2: SNHLY, FYNNEI. The CDR3 is 14 amino acids. The chain's CDR3 is CASSEVVNTGELFF. The CDR3 coding sequence is TGTGCCAGCAGTGAAGTGGTGAACACCGGGGAGCTGTTTTTT.

The chain carries TRBV18 and TRBJ2-5, with D unresolved. This CDR3 contains 14 residues. Germline V CDR1 and CDR2: KGHSH, LQKENI. V lost 1 base to trimming and J lost 1 base, with 7 bases between them. CDR3 nucleotides: TGTGCCAGCTCACCACAATCCCGCCAAGAGACCCAGTACTTC. This codes for CASSPQSRQETQYF.

This sequence joins TRBV7-8 and TRBJ1-2; a weak D match, TRBD1 (6 bases). CDR1 SGHVS and CDR2 FQNEAQ come from the germline V gene. CDR3 size: 14 residues. V lost 4 bases and J 5 bases, leaving 14 bases between the germline ends. The CDR3 nucleotides read TGTGCCAGCAGCTGGGGGCAAGGGGGGTATGGCTACACCTTC. This sequence encodes CASSWGQGGYGYTF.

V and J are TRBV6-6 and TRBJ2-7; perhaps TRBD1 as D (6 bases). The CDR3 has 16 residues. Germline values: CDR1 MNHNY, CDR2 SVGAGI (reference sequence). V lost 0 bases to trimming and J lost 2 bases, with 14 bases between them. The CDR3 DNA follows: TGTGCCAGCAGTTACTCTAGGCCTGGACAGACCTACGAGCAGTACTTC. Translation gives CASSYSRPGQTYEQYF.

This sequence joins TRBV2 and TRBJ2-2, with a possible D match to TRBD1 (5 bases). The CDR3 is 14 residues long. CDR1 is SNHLY and CDR2 is FYNNEI in the germline V gene. Trimming stripped 6 bases from V and 5 bases from J, with 13 bases between. The CDR3 DNA sequence: TGTGCCAGCAGCACCCTCCAGGGTACCGGGGAGCTGTTTTTT. It codes for CASSTLQGTGELFF.

This clone was seen only once. The V and J genes are TRBV5-6 and TRBJ1-3; D not resolved. CDR1 is SGHDT and CDR2 is YYEEEE in the germline V gene. This CDR3 has 17 residues. The ends were cut back, 0 bases at V and 2 bases at J, with 15 bases in the middle. The chain's CDR3 is CASSLGDGPKAGNTIYF. DNA for the CDR3: TGTGCCAGCAGCTTGGGTGACGGACCGAAGGCTGGAAACACCATATATTTT. Combining the CDR3 with reference TRBV5-6 and TRBJ1-3 gives the whole variable domain DAGVTQSPTHLIKTRGQQVTLRCSPKSGHDTVSWYQQALGQGPQFIFQYYEEEERQRGNFPDRFSGHQFPNYSSELNVNALLLGDSALYLCASSLGDGPKAGNTIYFGEGSWLTVV.

V gene TRBV28 combines with J gene TRBJ1-5, with unresolved D. V was cut by 5 bases and J by 0 bases, with 11 bases left in between. The CDR3 has 15 amino acids. CDR1 and CDR2 from the germline V gene are MDHEN and SYDVKM. CDR3 sequence: CASSPGQYSNQPQHF. CDR3 DNA: TGTGCCAGCAGTCCCGGGCAATATAGCAATCAGCCCCAGCATTTT.

The chain carries TRBV5-1 and TRBJ2-5, with TRBD2 as a possible D gene (6 bases). This CDR3 comprises 14 residues. The germline V gene encodes CDR1 SGHRS and CDR2 YFSETQ. V gave up 1 base and J gave up 11 bases, with 18 bases separating them. CDR3 in DNA: TGCGCCAGCAGCTTGTCGCGGGGAAATGGGGAGCAGTACTTC. Amino acid sequence: CASSLSRGNGEQYF.

This CDR3 reads CASLQDRGKVGTLEAFF. CDR3 bases: TGTGCCAGCCTTCAAGACAGGGGAAAGGTTGGAACACTAGAAGCTTTCTTT. V and J are TRBV28 and TRBJ1-1; 8 bases agree with TRBD1. The V segment lost 8 bases and the J segment 8 bases; nucleotides outside the gene matches: 22. Germline V gene sequence: CDR1 MDHEN, CDR2 SYDVKM. The CDR3 has 17 amino acids.